The 4 T cell receptor beta chains reported below all come from one sample, sequenced in a study of post-analysis software for immune sequencing data. Carried by the TCR beta cDNA libraries were unique molecular identifiers. TCRdb re-derived calls from the PCR reads in MiXCR, one entry per CDR3 protein. The repertoire has some 700,000 distinct CDR3 sequences, 55% to 70% of them found once; the top ten carry roughly 10%. Study-level points and caveats: Five TRBV segments occurring more often in patients than controls included TRBV5-6, TRBV5-1 and TRBV20-1.

No antigen has been assigned to these receptors. The sequenced sample was blood. Receptors originate from a girl aged 2 to 9 with multiple sclerosis.

The genes are TRBV29-1 and TRBJ2-3, with TRBD1 matching over 8 bases. Looked up from germline, CDR1 is SQVTM and CDR2 is ANQGSEA. The CDR3 totals 14 residues. J gave up 2 bases and V 4 bases, and 5 bases lay outside the gene matches. Written as DNA, the CDR3 is TGCAGCGTTGGTCCGGGACAGGTCACAGATACGCAGTATTTT. The encoded protein is CSVGPGQVTDTQYF.

The chain couples TRBV5-1 to TRBJ2-1; 10 positions match TRBD2. With V trimmed by 3 bases and J by 2 bases, 5 bases remained unmatched. The CDR3 totals 16 residues. CDR1 SGHRS and CDR2 YFSETQ come from the germline V gene. For the CDR3, the DNA is TGCGCCAGCAGCTCCTGGACTAGCGGTACCTACAATGAGCAGTTCTTC. Protein: CASSSWTSGTYNEQFF. Full variable domain (missing parts from reference TRBV5-1 and TRBJ2-1): KAGVTQTPRYLIKTRGQQVTLSCSPISGHRSVSWYQQTPGQGLQFLFEYFSETQRNKGNFPGRFSGRQFSNSRSEMNVSTLELGDSALYLCASSSWTSGTYNEQFFGPGTRLTVL.

The CDR3 protein is CASSSFRSGRGYEQFF. Here the CDR3 DNA reads TGCGCCAGCAGCTCGTTCCGAAGCGGGAGGGGGTACGAGCAGTTCTTC. The chain recombines TRBV5-1 with TRBJ2-1, with 10 bases aligning to TRBD2. The length of the CDR3 is 16 residues. CDR1 is SGHRS and CDR2 is YFSETQ in the germline V gene. V gave up 3 bases and J gave up 10 bases; unmatched junction bases: 13.

This clonotype was observed a few times. This chain connects TRBV20-1 to TRBJ1-5; D perhaps matches TRBD1 (6 bases). The V gene's germline CDR1 is DFQATT and CDR2 SNEGSKA (reference sequence). The length of the CDR3 is 14 residues. With 1 base removed from V and 10 bases from J, the gap between germline ends came to 17 bases. The CDR3 DNA reads TGCAGTGCTAGAGCGGCAGGGGAGGGCCAACCCCAGCATTTT. Translating gives CSARAAGEGQPQHF.